This T cell receptor (beta chain) is drawn from a study of T cell repertoires in cytomegalovirus infection. Study-level points and caveats: Adding up the frequency of public TCR beta families identified people who carried CMV plus the relevant HLA. There were HLA-C-restricted CMV-specific TCR beta clonotypes dominating the ex vivo response.

TCRdb recomputed calls from the reads with MiXCR, one row per CDR3 protein. The table has 550,000 to 850,000 distinct CDR3 sequences, around a third seen once. There are 15 residues in the CDR3. V was cut by 5 bases and J by 5 bases, with 18 bases left in between. Germline V CDR1 and CDR2: SGHTA, FQGNSA. To note about this clonotype: No antigen is known for it.

The rearrangement joins TRBV7-2 to TRBJ2-5, with D possibly TRBD2 on 7 matching bases. Sequenced here: cultured PBMCs, sampled from culture after CMV antigen stimulation. The sequence came from a human donor in good health (CMV status not recorded). Some clones in this sample may be carry-over from other donors' samples. The CDR3 DNA reads as TGTGCCAGCAGCCGGGTGTGGGGGGGCGGGGAGACCCAGTACTTC. Its translation is CASSRVWGGGETQYF.